This entry describes one T cell receptor (beta chain). Only in-frame clones appear in the TCRdb table, and some are missing; sequencing was by immunoSEQ multiplex PCR. This table has around 93,000 clones, approximately 94% appearing once. The V and J ends lost 3 bases and 5 bases respectively, with 2 bases between them. The CDR3 has 10 residues. Germline CDR1 MDHEN, CDR2 SYDVKM. This sample was taken from a study of technical replicates of blood from a few donors. This chain uses TRBV28 with TRBJ2-7; D gene uncertain. The receptor was derived from a human donor in good health. What was sequenced was T cells isolated from PBMCs. CDR3 coding DNA: TGTGCCAGCAGTTTCGACGAGCAGTACTTC. Its translation: CASSFDEQYF.